What follows describes a single TCR beta chain. Germline lookup yields CDR1 GTSNPN and CDR2 SVGIG (reference sequence). Losses at the gene ends were 8 bases for V and 2 bases for J; bases not matched to a gene: 2. The CDR3 is 12 residues long. These data come from a study of T cell responses to AZD1222 COVID-19 vaccine. Profiling relied on immunoSEQ multiplex PCR, and the TCRdb table lists in-frame clones only, not all of them. The sample lists 150,000 to 200,000 clones, about 94% seen once, with 7% to 9.5% in the top ten. The source is an adult in good health. The chain uses TRBV30 and TRBJ2-7, with 11 bases aligning to TRBD2. The sample in question was peripheral blood, obtained on day 0 of AZD1222 vaccination. The CDR3 DNA reads as TGTGCCAGTAGCGGGAGGGCCTACGAGCAGTACTTC. Its translation is CASSGRAYEQYF.